The 13 T cell receptor beta chains given below trace back to one sample, sequenced in a study of blood T cell repertoires in COVID-19. Sequencing used immunoSEQ multiplex PCR; TCRdb keeps in-frame clones, though not all of them. Of about 40,000 clones in the sample, about 77% were seen once. The sequenced sample was peripheral blood. The receptors stem from an elderly man with acute or convalescent COVID-19.

The chain couples TRBV6-2 or TRBV6-3 to TRBJ2-7; weak D call: TRBD2 (6 bases). In germline, CDR1 is MNHEY, CDR2 SVGEGT. Between the trimmed V and J ends, which lost 4 bases and 4 bases, there was a span of 17 bases. This CDR3 is built from 15 residues. The CDR3 reads CASSSVYGSEYEQYF. The CDR3, as DNA: TGTGCCAGCAGTTCAGTCTACGGGAGTGAGTACGAGCAGTACTTC.

The J gene is TRBJ2-7, the V gene TRBV18; no clear D gene. Germline V CDR1 and CDR2: KGHSH, LQKENI. CDR3 length: 13 residues. The V gene lost 2 bases and the J gene lost 3 bases, with 8 bases spanning the gap. The DNA of the CDR3 is TGTGCCAGCTCACCAGAACTTGACTACGAGCAGTACTTC. It translates to CASSPELDYEQYF.

V and J are TRBV11-1 and TRBJ2-7, with D uncertain. Per the germline V gene, CDR1 is SGHAT and CDR2 is FQDESV (reference sequence). This CDR3 spans 13 amino acids. With 1 base removed from V and 2 bases from J, the gap between germline ends came to 6 bases. CDR3 residues: CASSLGRTYEQYF. The DNA of the CDR3 is TGTGCCAGCAGCTTAGGCAGGACCTACGAGCAGTACTTC.

J is TRBJ2-7 and V is TRBV5-4, with a weak D call TRBD2 (6 bases). The CDR3 runs to 14 residues. The V and J ends lost 7 bases and 0 bases respectively, with 14 bases between them. Germline CDR1 and CDR2: SGHNT and YYREEE (reference sequence). The CDR3 reads CASGSDGSSYEQYF. CDR3 coding DNA: TGTGCCAGCGGGAGTGACGGGAGCTCCTACGAGCAGTACTTC.

The chain links TRBV5-4 to TRBJ1-2; TRBD1 matches 8 bases. Germline CDR1 SGHNT, CDR2 YYREEE (reference sequence). This CDR3 contains 14 residues. J was trimmed by 8 bases and V by 4 bases; bases with no gene match: 10. CDR3 in amino acids: CASSVGQGMNGYTF. In nucleotides, the CDR3 is TGTGCCAGCAGCGTTGGACAGGGAATGAACGGCTACACCTTC.

The rearrangement uses TRBV6-5 and TRBJ2-7; 7 nucleotides match TRBD1. This CDR3 is 15 amino acids long. V gave up 6 bases and J gave up 4 bases; unmatched junction bases: 12. From germline, CDR1 is MNHEY and CDR2 SVGAGI. The CDR3 protein is CASSLYGDRPYEQYF. DNA of the CDR3: TGTGCCAGCAGCCTATACGGGGACAGACCTTACGAGCAGTACTTC.

The V call is TRBV5-1, the J call TRBJ2-5; possible D gene TRBD1, 6 bases. V shed 4 bases and J shed 3 bases, with 16 bases lying between them. Germline CDR1 reads SGHRS; CDR2 reads YFSETQ. This CDR3 contains 15 residues. Here the CDR3 reads CASSHTGKLEETQYF. Here the CDR3 DNA reads TGCGCCAGCAGCCACACAGGGAAATTAGAAGAGACCCAGTACTTC. The full variable domain, rest sourced from reference TRBV5-1 and TRBJ2-5, is KAGVTQTPRYLIKTRGQQVTLSCSPISGHRSVSWYQQTPGQGLQFLFEYFSETQRNKGNFPGRFSGRQFSNSRSEMNVSTLELGDSALYLCASSHTGKLEETQYFGPGTRLLVL.

V gene TRBV28 combines with J gene TRBJ1-1, with D possibly matching TRBD1 (5 bases). In germline, CDR1 is MDHEN, CDR2 SYDVKM. There are 12 residues in the CDR3. Trimming shortened V by 3 bases and J by 10 bases, and 12 bases separated the two germline ends. Written as DNA, the CDR3 is TGTGCCAGCAGTTTGGTAGGGGCGGCAGCTTTCTTT. This translates into CASSLVGAAAFF.

The chain employs TRBV11-2 and TRBJ2-7, with D perhaps matching TRBD2 (6 bases). The CDR3 consists of 15 residues. In germline, CDR1 is SGHAT, CDR2 FQNNGV. Trimming took off 0 bases at V and 3 bases at J, with 12 bases between the two ends. The CDR3 spells CASSLDPGLFYEQYF. CDR3 in DNA: TGTGCCAGCAGCTTAGATCCGGGACTCTTCTACGAGCAGTACTTC.

The V call is TRBV6-5, the J call TRBJ1-4; no clear D gene. The germline V and J ends were trimmed by 0 bases and 6 bases, with 5 bases remaining between them. The CDR3 is 13 residues long. Germline V CDR1 and CDR2: MNHEY, SVGAGI. The CDR3 reads CASSYSAYEKLFF. In nucleotides, the CDR3 is TGTGCCAGCAGTTACTCGGCTTATGAAAAACTGTTTTTT.

This clone came up once. J is TRBJ2-7 and V is TRBV6-1, with 9 bases aligning to TRBD2. After removal of 3 bases from V and 5 bases from J, the junction contained 5 bases not matched to a gene. The CDR3 length is 14 residues. Germline CDR1 reads MNHNS; CDR2 reads SASEGT. The CDR3 spells CASSDGTSTHEQYF. The DNA for the CDR3 is TGTGCCAGCAGTGATGGGACTAGCACCCACGAGCAGTACTTC.

The chain has TRBV2 and TRBJ1-6, with no clear D. The CDR3 runs 12 residues. V was cut by 2 bases and J by 7 bases, with 3 bases left in between. Germline CDR1 is SNHLY and CDR2 is FYNNEI. The CDR3 spells CASSELNSPLHF. DNA for the CDR3: TGTGCCAGCAGTGAACTGAATTCACCCCTCCACTTT. Drawing the rest from reference TRBV2 and TRBJ1-6, the complete variable domain is EPEVTQTPSHQVTQMGQEVILRCVPISNHLYFYWYRQILGQKVEFLVSFYNNEISEKSEIFDDQFSVERPDGSNFTLKIRSTKLEDSAMYFCASSELNSPLHFGNGTRLTVT.

V usage is TRBV5-1 and J usage is TRBJ1-2; D is undetermined. CDR1 is SGHRS and CDR2 is YFSETQ in the germline V gene. This CDR3 comprises 13 residues. Trimming shortened V by 0 bases and J by 6 bases, and 9 bases separated the two germline ends. The CDR3 reads CASSLGAANGYTF. The CDR3, as DNA: TGCGCCAGCAGCTTGGGGGCAGCAAATGGCTACACCTTC.